These 14 T cell receptor beta chains were all obtained from the same sample, sequenced in a study of regulatory T cells in long-lasting Graves disease. The time point denotes: newly diagnosed GD, antithyroid drugs for less than 3 months. The TCR library was made from RNA extracted from PBMCs. Building of the TCR beta libraries involved iRepertoire HTBI primers and Arm-PCR of CDR3 regions. TCRdb re-called the multiplex PCR reads through MiXCR, storing one row per CDR3 protein. The sample lists about 620,000 distinct CDR3 sequences, 16% seen once, with approximately 20% in the top ten. This sample was also put to use in a study of T cells in Graves' hyperthyroidism and ophthalmopathy.

This sample comprised peripheral blood mononuclear cells (PBMCs), obtained at new diagnosis, from a patient treated with antithyroid drugs. The receptors originated from a young woman with Graves disease.

This clonotype was picked up a small number of times. V and J are TRBV10-3 and TRBJ2-7; D uncertain. From germline, CDR1 is ENHRY and CDR2 SYGVKD. The CDR3 sequence is 18 residues long. V lost 0 bases to trimming and J lost 2 bases, with 20 bases between them. The CDR3 DNA follows: TGTGCCATCAGTGAGTCGACCCTCTACAGTCATCGCGCCTACGAGCAGTACTTC. Translated: CAISESTLYSHRAYEQYF.

This clonotype has just a few counts. This rearrangement joins TRBV2 to TRBJ2-7; no clear D gene. V was shortened by 11 bases and J by 6 bases, with 17 bases between the two germline ends. The CDR3 sequence is 12 residues long. The germline gives CDR1 SNHLY, CDR2 FYNNEI. The chain's CDR3 is CASLAPWSEQYF. CDR3 coding DNA: TGTGCCTCATTGGCGCCCTGGTCCGAGCAGTACTTC. Variable domain in full (rest from reference TRBV2 and TRBJ2-7): EPEVTQTPSHQVTQMGQEVILRCVPISNHLYFYWYRQILGQKVEFLVSFYNNEISEKSEIFDDQFSVERPDGSNFTLKIRSTKLEDSAMYFCASLAPWSEQYFGPGTRLTVT.

This clonotype was counted a few times. The chain employs TRBV25-1 and TRBJ2-7, with D tentatively TRBD1 (5 bases). The ends were cut back, 7 bases at V and 2 bases at J, with 15 bases in the middle. The CDR3 contains 14 residues. Germline-derived CDR1 and CDR2 are MGHDK and SYGVNS. CDR3 residues: CASMGQVMPYEQYF. In DNA form, the CDR3 reads TGTGCCAGCATGGGGCAGGTAATGCCCTACGAGCAGTACTTC.

This clonotype was counted a few times. The chain joins TRBV29-1 to TRBJ1-6, with D unclear. Germline assignment: CDR1 SQVTM and CDR2 ANQGSEA. The CDR3 has 12 amino acids. V was shortened by 4 bases and J by 7 bases, with 8 bases between the two germline ends. CDR3 in DNA: TGCAGCGTTGCTGACGGCAATTCACCCCTCCACTTT. Protein: CSVADGNSPLHF.

This chain joins TRBV7-3 and TRBJ2-1; 13 positions match TRBD2. CDR1 and CDR2 (germline): SGHTA, FQGTGA. The CDR3 is 14 amino acids. V gave up 5 bases and J gave up 8 bases; unmatched junction bases: 3. The DNA of the CDR3 is TGTGCCAGCAGCCGAGGGACTAGCGGGGATGAGCAGTTCTTC. Translation: CASSRGTSGDEQFF.

This clonotype was counted at least ten times. The gene calls are TRBV10-1 and TRBJ1-1, with a possible D match to TRBD1 (6 bases). V lost 2 bases and J lost 5, with 9 bases in between. Germline CDR1 is WNHNN and CDR2 is SYGVQD (reference sequence). The CDR3 loop spans 13 amino acids. CDR3 nucleotide sequence: TGCGCCAGCAGTGAGACAGGGTTTACTGAAGCTTTCTTT. This translates into CASSETGFTEAFF.

The rearrangement uses TRBV5-4 and TRBJ1-1; no clear D gene. V lost 1 base and J 4 bases, leaving 8 bases between the germline ends. Germline-derived CDR1 and CDR2 are SGHNT and YYREEE (reference sequence). The length of the CDR3 is 13 residues. DNA of the CDR3: TGTGCCAGCAGCTTGAAACGCGGCACTGAAGCTTTCTTT. Protein product: CASSLKRGTEAFF.

This clonotype was seen more than once but under ten times. The genes are TRBV4-1 and TRBJ2-3; unclear D gene. Germline V gene sequence: CDR1 MGHRA, CDR2 YSYEKL. The CDR3 loop spans 15 amino acids. V lost 1 base, J lost 0 bases, and 8 bases lay in between. CDR3 region: CASSQVLTSTDTQYF. CDR3 in DNA: TGCGCCAGCAGCCAAGTCTTGACTAGCACAGATACGCAGTATTTT.

This clonotype was counted many times. The chain uses TRBV2 and TRBJ1-6; D gene unclear. The V and J ends lost 5 bases and 5 bases respectively, with 13 bases between them. The germline V gene encodes CDR1 SNHLY and CDR2 FYNNEI. The CDR3 is 15 amino acids. The CDR3 reads CASSPQWSHNSPLHF. The CDR3 region has the DNA TGTGCCAGCAGTCCCCAGTGGTCCCATAATTCACCCCTCCACTTT.

There are many counts of this clonotype. The rearrangement uses TRBV12-3 or TRBV12-4 and TRBJ1-2, with unresolved D. The CDR3 is 14 residues long. Trimming cost V 3 bases and J 7 bases, with 15 bases left between them. The CDR3 region has the DNA TGTGCCAGCAGTTTGGGCCCGAGCATATTTGGCTACACCTTC. It yields the protein CASSLGPSIFGYTF.

On this clonotype itself: A much larger clone lies a single base off, so this may be a read error. This chain joins TRBV28 and TRBJ2-3; TRBD2 matches at 13 bases. The CDR3 spans 16 residues. CDR1 is MDHEN, CDR2 SYDVKM, per germline. Here the CDR3 reads CASSSATSGRTDMQYF. CDR3 nucleotides: TGTGCCAGCAGTTCCGCGACTAGCGGGAGGACAGATATGCAGTATTTT.

In its sample, this clonotype was seen many times. V and J are TRBV2 and TRBJ1-4; no reliable D call. This CDR3 comprises 15 residues. The germline CDR1 and CDR2 sequences are SNHLY and FYNNEI. Trimming cost V 6 bases and J 0 bases, with 11 bases left between them. The CDR3 DNA sequence: TGTGCCAGCAGCCCCGACGGCGCAACTAATGAAAAACTGTTTTTT. Translation gives CASSPDGATNEKLFF.

This clonotype was detected only once. Since a much larger clone is just one base distant, this may be a read error. V and J are TRBV2 and TRBJ2-5; tentatively, D is TRBD2 (6 bases). Germline V CDR1 and CDR2: SNHLY, FYNNEI. V was shortened by 6 bases and J by 4 bases, with 21 bases between the two germline ends. The CDR3 has 16 amino acids. CDR3 sequence: CASSQVTSRSSETQYF. CDR3 bases: TGTGCCAGCAGCCAAGTTACTAGCAGGAGTTCAGAGACCCAGTACTTC.

The CDR3 DNA is TGTGCCAGCAGCGTAGGGCCTGGGCAGTACTTC. Translating it yields CASSVGPGQYF. V gene TRBV9 combines with J gene TRBJ2-7; D gene ambiguous. The CDR3 consists of 11 residues. Germline CDR1 and CDR2: SGDLS and YYNGEE. Trimming cost V 0 bases and J 9 bases, with 7 bases left between them.